One and the same sample provided the 28 T cell receptor beta chains below, sequenced in a study of blood T cell repertoires in COVID-19 (dated by TCRdb to 2020 to 2021). The library was prepared using the immunoSEQ multiplex PCR assay. The clones in this table, taken by TCRdb from immuneACCESS, are in-frame only. Not every clone is retained; where verified, under half of the shortfall comes from an unresolved V gene, and the cause of the rest is unknown. The sample table lists hundreds of thousands of clones, roughly 80% of them with a count of one. The top ten constitute around 2.5% of the sample. Sequences were obtained from peripheral blood. These receptors were collected from a woman aged 70-85 years with active or convalescent COVID-19.

The J gene is TRBJ2-7, the V gene TRBV3-1 (or the pseudogene TRBV3-2); TRBD2 agrees at 12 bases. The V gene end was trimmed by 4 bases and the J gene end by 2 bases; junction bases not matched to a gene: 12. The germline V gene encodes CDR1 LGHDT and CDR2 YNNKEL (reference sequence). This CDR3 has 18 residues. DNA for the CDR3: TGTGCCAGCAGCCCGCGACTAGCGGGGGACCCCTTGGCCTACGAGCAGTACTTC. This translates into CASSPRLAGDPLAYEQYF.

This clone was detected a few times. The V gene is TRBV7-2, the J gene TRBJ2-5; 8 bases line up with TRBD2. J lost 3 bases, V lost 8 bases, and 11 bases had no gene match. Germline CDR1 is SGHTA and CDR2 is FQGNSA. The CDR3 is made up of 15 amino acids. The DNA for the CDR3 is TGTGCCAGCTCCCCTATGGGGACTAGGGAAGAGACCCAGTACTTC. Its protein product is CASSPMGTREETQYF.

V and J are TRBV28 and TRBJ2-7, with D possibly matching TRBD2 (6 bases). The CDR3 consists of 14 residues. Trimming took off 2 bases at V and 2 bases at J, with 10 bases between the two ends. The germline V gene encodes CDR1 MDHEN and CDR2 SYDVKM. The CDR3 region is CASSLVGGAYEQYF. CDR3 in DNA: TGTGCCAGCAGTTTAGTGGGGGGAGCCTACGAGCAGTACTTC.

This clone was seen a single time. This chain joins TRBV15 and TRBJ1-2; possible D gene TRBD1, 5 bases. The CDR3 is 12 amino acids. Trimming removed 0 bases at V and 8 bases at J, with 7 bases between. CDR1 is LNHNV, CDR2 YYDKDF, per germline (reference sequence). Written as DNA, the CDR3 is TGTGCCACCAGCAGAGATCGGGGGGGCTACACCTTC. Its translation: CATSRDRGGYTF.

V gene TRBV19 combines with J gene TRBJ1-1; no definite D call. The V gene lost 6 bases and the J gene lost 1 base, with 9 bases spanning the gap. Looked up from germline, CDR1 is LNHDA and CDR2 is SQIVND (reference sequence). CDR3 length: 13 residues. The CDR3: CASRLRGNTEAFF. CDR3 nucleotide sequence: TGTGCCAGTAGACTCCGCGGGAACACTGAAGCTTTCTTT.

CDR3 sequence: CASSLLQGAGTQYF. The CDR3 bases are TGTGCCAGCAGCTTACTCCAGGGGGCGGGGACCCAGTACTTC. The rearrangement links TRBV11-2 to TRBJ2-5, with 8 bases identical to TRBD1. J lost 7 bases, V lost 2 bases, and 6 bases had no gene match. The CDR3 runs to 14 residues. Germline CDR1 is SGHAT and CDR2 is FQNNGV.

The chain links TRBV5-4 to TRBJ1-2; the match to TRBD1 covers 10 bases. CDR1 is SGHNT and CDR2 is YYREEE in the germline V gene (reference sequence). With 4 bases clipped from V and 4 bases from J, the junction kept 7 bases outside the gene matches. This CDR3 is 15 amino acids long. This CDR3 reads CASSTRQGATYGYTF. The CDR3 nucleotides are TGTGCCAGCAGCACCCGACAGGGGGCGACCTATGGCTACACCTTC.

The chain uses TRBV6-5 and TRBJ2-6; 7 nucleotides match TRBD1. The CDR3 is 15 amino acids. J was trimmed by 2 bases and V by 7 bases; bases with no gene match: 5. The germline V gene encodes CDR1 MNHEY and CDR2 SVGAGI. The CDR3 region has the DNA TGTGCCAGCACCAAGGGACAGCCTGGGGCCAACGTCCTGACTTTC. Its protein is CASTKGQPGANVLTF.

The chain links TRBV6-5 to TRBJ2-1; D is uncertain. The CDR3 is made up of 16 amino acids. Trimming left V 0 bases short and J 8 bases short, with 17 bases between. The germline V gene has CDR1 MNHEY and CDR2 SVGAGI. CDR3 sequence: CASSYSLAPERDEQFF. The CDR3 DNA sequence: TGTGCCAGCAGTTACTCATTGGCCCCCGAGCGTGATGAGCAGTTCTTC.

V gene TRBV5-4 combines with J gene TRBJ1-2; 9 nucleotides match TRBD1. CDR3 length: 14 amino acids. The germline V gene encodes CDR1 SGHNT and CDR2 YYREEE (reference sequence). The V gene end was trimmed by 2 bases and the J gene end by 6 bases; junction bases not matched to a gene: 5. CDR3 region: CASSLQGALDGYTF. In DNA form, the CDR3 reads TGTGCCAGCAGCTTACAGGGGGCTTTGGATGGCTACACCTTC.

The gene calls are TRBV7-9 and TRBJ1-6; 7 nucleotides align to TRBD1. This CDR3 has 14 amino acids. The ends lost 2 bases at V and 8 bases at J; junction bases unmatched: 3. Per the germline V gene, CDR1 is SEHNR and CDR2 is FQNEAQ (reference sequence). CDR3 nucleotides: TGTGCCAGCAGCTTACAGGGGGACCATTCACCCCTCCACTTT. Protein product: CASSLQGDHSPLHF.

In regard to this clone: This sample includes further DNA sequences coding for the same CDR3. This chain connects TRBV29-1 to TRBJ2-5; weak D call: TRBD1 (6 bases). CDR1 and CDR2 (germline): SQVTM, ANQGSEA. Trimming took 6 bases from V and 5 from J, leaving 13 bases between them. The CDR3 has 12 amino acids. The DNA of the CDR3 is TGCAGCGTGGTAAGAGGACAGGAGACCCAGTACTTC. Translated, it gives CSVVRGQETQYF. The variable domain in full, completed from reference TRBV29-1 and TRBJ2-5, reads SAVISQKPSRDICQRGTSLTIQCQVDSQVTMMFWYRQQPGQSLTLIATANQGSEATYESGFVIDKFPISRPNLTFSTLTVSNMSPEDSSIYLCSVVRGQETQYFGPGTRLLVL.

This clone was observed a few times. V is TRBV27 and J is TRBJ1-6; maybe TRBD1 (6 bases). The CDR3 sequence is 14 residues long. V lost 10 bases, J lost 10 bases, and 20 bases lay in between. CDR1 and CDR2 from the germline V gene are MNHEY and SMNVEV (reference sequence). The CDR3 region has the DNA TGTGCCACCAGGGGTTGGCAGGTTGGGTCACCCCTCCACTTT. This translates into CATRGWQVGSPLHF.

The chain carries TRBV2 and TRBJ2-7, with a weak D call TRBD1 (5 bases). The CDR3 spans 13 residues. V lost 7 bases, J lost 0 bases, and 10 bases lay in between. CDR1 and CDR2 from the germline V gene are SNHLY and FYNNEI. CDR3 residues: CASTQDTSYEQYF. CDR3 DNA sequence: TGTGCCAGCACTCAGGACACCTCCTACGAGCAGTACTTC.

The chain joins TRBV11-2 to TRBJ2-5, with D possibly matching TRBD2 (5 bases). Germline V gives CDR1 SGHAT, CDR2 FQNNGV. The CDR3 runs to 14 residues. Trimming stripped 7 bases from V and 5 bases from J, with 17 bases between. CDR3 in DNA: TGTGCCAGCAACTCCGCCAGGAGAGGGGAGACCCAGTACTTC. This codes for CASNSARRGETQYF.

The chain's CDR3 is CASSRDRWSEKLFF. DNA for the CDR3: TGTGCCAGTAGCCGGGACAGGTGGTCTGAAAAACTGTTTTTT. V is TRBV19 and J is TRBJ1-4, with 8 bases matching TRBD1. The junction had 7 bases not matched to a gene; V was cut back by 6 bases and J by 7 bases. CDR1 LNHDA and CDR2 SQIVND come from the germline V gene (reference sequence). The CDR3 loop spans 14 amino acids. Together with reference TRBV19 and TRBJ1-4, the CDR3 gives the full variable domain: DGGITQSPKYLFRKEGQNVTLSCEQNLNHDAMYWYRQDPGQGLRLIYYSQIVNDFQKGDIAEGYSVSREKKESFPLTVTSAQKNPTAFYLCASSRDRWSEKLFFGSGTQLSVL.

A few counts support this clone. The V gene is TRBV7-2, the J gene TRBJ1-5, with 7 bases identical to TRBD1. CDR1 is SGHTA and CDR2 is FQGNSA in the germline V gene. There are 14 residues in the CDR3. J gave up 5 bases and V 4 bases, and 5 bases lay outside the gene matches. The CDR3 is CASSSGQMHQPQHF. The CDR3 DNA sequence: TGTGCCAGCAGCTCGGGACAGATGCATCAGCCCCAGCATTTT.

The chain is built from TRBV5-1 and TRBJ2-4; 7 bases line up with TRBD1. J was trimmed by 9 bases and V by 2 bases; bases with no gene match: 5. CDR3 length equals 13 residues. Germline assignment: CDR1 SGHRS and CDR2 YFSETQ. The CDR3 sequence is CASSLDDRAIQYF. DNA of the CDR3: TGCGCCAGCAGCTTAGACGACAGGGCCATTCAGTACTTC.

V and J are TRBV7-2 and TRBJ2-3; 10 nucleotides match TRBD2. V shed 6 bases, J shed 2 bases, and the junction held 8 bases outside the gene matches. Germline CDR1 reads SGHTA; CDR2 reads FQGNSA. CDR3 length: 16 amino acids. The DNA of the CDR3 is TGTGCCAGCAGTCAGCGGGGGGGCCAATCCACAGATACGCAGTATTTT. Encoded protein: CASSQRGGQSTDTQYF.

The V and J genes are TRBV7-9 and TRBJ1-4; the D is unclear. CDR1 and CDR2 from the germline V gene are SEHNR and FQNEAQ (reference sequence). The CDR3 loop spans 14 amino acids. V was clipped by 1 base and J by 7 bases, with 10 bases between them. CDR3 nucleotide sequence: TGTGCCAGCAGCTTAGGTGGGGAGCTTGAAAAACTGTTTTTT. This translates into CASSLGGELEKLFF. Based on the CDR3 plus reference TRBV7-9 and TRBJ1-4, the full variable domain is DTGVSQNPRHKITKRGQNVTFRCDPISEHNRLYWYRQTLGQGPEFLTYFQNEAQLEKSRLLSDRFSAERPKGSFSTLEIQRTEQGDSAMYLCASSLGGELEKLFFGSGTQLSVL.

V and J are TRBV3-1 (or the pseudogene TRBV3-2) and TRBJ1-6; TRBD1 might be the D (5 bases). Looked up from germline, CDR1 is LGHDT and CDR2 is YNNKEL (reference sequence). The V and J ends lost 1 base and 12 bases respectively, with 19 bases between them. The CDR3 runs to 16 residues. CDR3 amino acids: CASSQGFGGVHRPLHF. The CDR3 nucleotides are TGTGCCAGCAGCCAAGGTTTTGGGGGGGTCCATCGACCCCTCCACTTT.

The J gene is TRBJ1-6, the V gene TRBV28; 7 positions match TRBD1. Germline V gene lookup returns CDR1 MDHEN and CDR2 SYDVKM. This CDR3 has 17 amino acids. V lost 5 bases and J lost 6; bases outside the gene matches: 13. The CDR3 loop reads CASSPLQGGQSNSPLHF. The DNA for the CDR3 is TGTGCCAGCAGTCCACTCCAGGGGGGCCAGAGTAATTCACCCCTCCACTTT.

The rearrangement uses TRBV6-6 and TRBJ1-4; TRBD1 matches 8 bases. Per the germline V gene, CDR1 is MNHNY and CDR2 is SVGAGI (reference sequence). V lost 6 bases and J lost 6; bases outside the gene matches: 6. This CDR3 contains 14 residues. CDR3 nucleotide sequence: TGTGCCAGCAGAACCGGGACAGGTCATGAAAAACTGTTTTTT. This encodes CASRTGTGHEKLFF.

The chain couples TRBV18 to TRBJ1-2; TRBD1 matches at 7 bases. The V gene end was trimmed by 5 bases and the J gene end by 4 bases; junction bases not matched to a gene: 7. This CDR3 contains 14 residues. From germline, CDR1 is KGHSH and CDR2 LQKENI. CDR3 region: CASSSGQDFYGYTF. The CDR3, as DNA: TGTGCCAGCTCATCCGGACAGGATTTCTATGGCTACACCTTC.

The gene calls are TRBV4-1 and TRBJ1-1, with 9 nucleotides matching TRBD1. Germline V gene sequence: CDR1 MGHRA, CDR2 YSYEKL. Trimming took 2 bases from V and 4 from J; bases not matched to a gene: 8. This CDR3 is built from 16 residues. The CDR3 protein is CASSQSNRGPTTEAFF. Here the CDR3 DNA reads TGCGCCAGCAGCCAAAGCAACAGGGGGCCGACCACTGAAGCTTTCTTT.

V gene TRBV5-1 combines with J gene TRBJ1-4; D might be TRBD1 (5 bases). Trimming took off 5 bases at V and 8 bases at J, with 16 bases between the two ends. Germline CDR1 reads SGHRS; CDR2 reads YFSETQ. This CDR3 has 14 residues. The CDR3 nucleotides are TGCGCCAGCAGGTCGCAGGGACTAGAGGAAAAACTGTTTTTT. Amino acids: CASRSQGLEEKLFF. Supplemented by reference TRBV5-1 and TRBJ1-4, the full variable domain reads KAGVTQTPRYLIKTRGQQVTLSCSPISGHRSVSWYQQTPGQGLQFLFEYFSETQRNKGNFPGRFSGRQFSNSRSEMNVSTLELGDSALYLCASRSQGLEEKLFFGSGTQLSVL.

The chain carries TRBV10-3 and TRBJ1-2; no clear D gene. Trimming took 0 bases from V and 5 from J, leaving 7 bases between them. Per the germline V gene, CDR1 is ENHRY and CDR2 is SYGVKD. This CDR3 has 13 amino acids. CDR3: CAISESKEYGYTF. CDR3 coding DNA: TGTGCCATCAGTGAGTCGAAGGAGTATGGCTACACCTTC.

J is TRBJ1-6 and V is TRBV30; D might be TRBD1 (5 bases). This CDR3 spans 20 amino acids. Germline V gene sequence: CDR1 GTSNPN, CDR2 SVGIG (reference sequence). Trimming removed 3 bases from V and 0 bases from J, with 24 bases in between. The CDR3 reads CAWRSGRGFTLGSYNSPLHF. DNA of the CDR3: TGTGCCTGGAGATCTGGGCGGGGGTTCACCCTCGGCTCCTATAATTCACCCCTCCACTTT. The whole variable domain, filled in from reference TRBV30 and TRBJ1-6, reads SQTIHQWPATLVQPVGSPLSLECTVEGTSNPNLYWYRQAAGRGLQLLFYSVGIGQISSEVPQNLSASRPQDRQFILSSKKLLLSDSGFYLCAWRSGRGFTLGSYNSPLHFGNGTRLTVT.